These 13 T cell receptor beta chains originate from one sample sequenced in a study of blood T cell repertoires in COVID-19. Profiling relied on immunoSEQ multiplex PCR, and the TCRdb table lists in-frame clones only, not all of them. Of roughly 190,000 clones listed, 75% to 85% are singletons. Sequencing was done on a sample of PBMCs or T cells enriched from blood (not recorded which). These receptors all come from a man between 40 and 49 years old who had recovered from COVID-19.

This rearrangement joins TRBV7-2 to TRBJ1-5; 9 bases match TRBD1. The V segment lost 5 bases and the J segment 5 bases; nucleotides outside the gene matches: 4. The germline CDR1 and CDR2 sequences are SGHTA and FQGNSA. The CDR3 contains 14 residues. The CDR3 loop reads CASSPRTGDQPQHF. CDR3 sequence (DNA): TGTGCCAGCAGCCCTAGGACAGGGGATCAGCCCCAGCATTTT.

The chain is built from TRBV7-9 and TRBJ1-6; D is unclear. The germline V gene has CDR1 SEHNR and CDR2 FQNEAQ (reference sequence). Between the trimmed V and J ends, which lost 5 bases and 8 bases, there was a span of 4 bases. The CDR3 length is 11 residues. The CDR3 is CASSRDSPLHF. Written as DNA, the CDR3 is TGTGCCAGCAGCCGAGATTCACCCCTCCACTTT.

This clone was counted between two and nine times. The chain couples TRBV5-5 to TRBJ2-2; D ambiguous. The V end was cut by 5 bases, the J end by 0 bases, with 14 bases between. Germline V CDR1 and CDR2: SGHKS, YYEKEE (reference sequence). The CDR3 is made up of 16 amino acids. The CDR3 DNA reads TGTGCCAGCAGACGCCTAGACGGTGCGAACACCGGGGAGCTGTTTTTT. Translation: CASRRLDGANTGELFF.

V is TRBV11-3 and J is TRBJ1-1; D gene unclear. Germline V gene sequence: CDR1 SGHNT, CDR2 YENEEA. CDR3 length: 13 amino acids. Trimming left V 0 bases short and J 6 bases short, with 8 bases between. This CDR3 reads CASSLDTRSEAFF. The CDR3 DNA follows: TGTGCCAGCAGCTTAGATACGAGATCTGAAGCTTTCTTT.

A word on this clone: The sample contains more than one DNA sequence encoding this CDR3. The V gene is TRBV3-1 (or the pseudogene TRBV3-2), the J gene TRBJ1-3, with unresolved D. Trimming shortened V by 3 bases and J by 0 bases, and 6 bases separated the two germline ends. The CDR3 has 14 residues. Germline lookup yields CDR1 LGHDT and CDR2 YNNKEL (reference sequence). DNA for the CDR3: TGTGCCAGCAGCCAGTCAGGCTCTGGAAACACCATATATTTT. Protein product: CASSQSGSGNTIYF.

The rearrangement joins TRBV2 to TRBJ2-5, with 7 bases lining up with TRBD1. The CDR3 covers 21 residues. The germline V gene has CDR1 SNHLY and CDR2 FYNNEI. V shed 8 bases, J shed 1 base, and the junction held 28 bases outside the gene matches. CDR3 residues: CASQVRPPRQGGHPAQETQYF. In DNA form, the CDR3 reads TGTGCCAGCCAAGTGCGACCGCCTCGACAGGGTGGCCACCCAGCCCAAGAGACCCAGTACTTC.

The CDR3 region has the DNA TGCAGCGTTTCCCCGGGACAGGGAGGTGAAAAACTGTTTTTT. Its protein is CSVSPGQGGEKLFF. V gene TRBV29-1 combines with J gene TRBJ1-4, with 9 bases identical to TRBD1. V was pared by 5 bases and J by 7 bases, with 8 bases of the junction left unmatched. CDR3 length: 14 amino acids. From germline, CDR1 is SQVTM and CDR2 ANQGSEA.

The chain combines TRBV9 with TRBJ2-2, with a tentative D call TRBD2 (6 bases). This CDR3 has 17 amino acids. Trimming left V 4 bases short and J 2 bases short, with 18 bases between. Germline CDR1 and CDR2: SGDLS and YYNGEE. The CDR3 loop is CASSSPLATRNTGELFF. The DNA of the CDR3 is TGTGCCAGCAGCTCCCCTCTAGCGACTAGAAACACCGGGGAGCTGTTTTTT.

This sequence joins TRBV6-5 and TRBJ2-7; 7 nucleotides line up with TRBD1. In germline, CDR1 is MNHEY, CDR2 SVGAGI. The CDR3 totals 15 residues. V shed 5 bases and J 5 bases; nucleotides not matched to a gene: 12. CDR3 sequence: CASSPWTGPTDEQYF. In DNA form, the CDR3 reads TGTGCCAGCAGTCCATGGACAGGTCCGACGGACGAGCAGTACTTC.

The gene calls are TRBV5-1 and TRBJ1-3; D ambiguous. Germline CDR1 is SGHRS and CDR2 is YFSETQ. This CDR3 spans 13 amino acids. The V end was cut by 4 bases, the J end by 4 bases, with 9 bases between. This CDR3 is CASSPQSGNTIYF. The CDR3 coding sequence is TGCGCCAGCAGCCCTCAGTCCGGAAACACCATATATTTT.

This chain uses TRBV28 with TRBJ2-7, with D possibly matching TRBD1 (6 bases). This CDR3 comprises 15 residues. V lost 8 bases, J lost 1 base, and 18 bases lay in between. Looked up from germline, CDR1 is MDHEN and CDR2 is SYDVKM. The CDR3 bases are TGTGCCAGCGCCGCACCAGGGGACCCTTCCTACGAGCAGTACTTC. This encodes CASAAPGDPSYEQYF.

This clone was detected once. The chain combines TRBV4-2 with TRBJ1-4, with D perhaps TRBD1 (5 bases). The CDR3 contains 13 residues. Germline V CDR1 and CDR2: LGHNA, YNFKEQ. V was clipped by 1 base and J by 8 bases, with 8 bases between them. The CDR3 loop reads CASSQGNREKLFF. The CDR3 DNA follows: TGTGCCAGCAGCCAAGGAAACAGGGAAAAACTGTTTTTT.

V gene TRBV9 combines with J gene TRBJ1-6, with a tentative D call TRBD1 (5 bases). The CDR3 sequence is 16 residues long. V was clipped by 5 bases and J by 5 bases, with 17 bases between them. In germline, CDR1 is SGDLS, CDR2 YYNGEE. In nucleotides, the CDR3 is TGTGCCAGCAGGCCAGGGACTCCAAGGGATAATTCACCCCTCCACTTT. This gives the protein CASRPGTPRDNSPLHF.